Sequencing of this T cell receptor beta chain was carried out in a study of T cell responses to AZD1222 COVID-19 vaccine (dated by TCRdb to about 2021). About the investigation overall: AZD1222 recipients with second doses at about 4 weeks or about 12 weeks were pooled, because spike-specific TCR depth and breadth did not differ between schedules. TCR sequencing was performed for over 230 trial participants, of whom some 200 were given two doses of AZD1222 and approximately 25 were given two doses of MenACWY control vaccine. Trial participants were enrolled into age subgroups of 18-55, 56-69 and 70-plus years, which contained about 150, 27 and 61 TCR-sequenced participants, respectively. General findings and caveats noted by the study authors: The 56-69-year group was small, and its depth increase did not reach significance, likely because of low power. After two AZD1222 doses, both the breadth and the depth of spike-specific TCRs were significantly higher than at day 0 and than in MenACWY recipients. No day 14 peak-response samples were available, so repertoires were characterized only after the peak T cell response. Conclusions about previously exposed vaccinees are limited because only six or seven AZD1222 recipients were SARS-CoV-2 seropositive at baseline. The whole spike protein was spanned by vaccine-associated CD4 TCRs, and dominant responses were seen in regions 160-218 and 743-854. Most participants were white British and females outnumbered males, and the authors suggested that clonal diversity may have been underestimated. Reportedly, almost half of the unique spike-specific TCRs recognized epitopes lying outside the regions that are mutated in the B.1.351 and B.1.1.7 variants.

The sample's time point label, in plain terms: baseline before first vaccination. Vaccinee samples were obtained from the UK trials COV001 and COV002, which included a single-blind randomized controlled phase 2/3 trial of AZD1222 (ChAdOx1 nCoV-19) in healthy adults. For TCRbeta chain sequencing, PBMC samples from trial participants were taken at day 0 and at day 28 after the second dose. From the germline V gene, CDR1 is SQVTM and CDR2 is ANQGSEA. Deletion took 0 bases off V and 5 bases off J, with a span of 13 bases between the germline ends. From the cysteine through the phenylalanine, the CDR3 covers 14 amino acids. The kept DNA is CDR3 alone, 42 bases in frame from the first base. The CDR3 regions of human TCRbeta chains were analyzed by immunosequencing. The published analysis was carried out like this. Repertoire TCRs were checked for matches against a reference library of SARS-CoV-2-specific TCRs that had been generated using the MIRA antigen-specificity platform. Breadth meant the fraction of unique TCRs that were SARS-CoV-2-associated, whereas depth meant the fraction of total T cells that were SARS-CoV-2-associated. Using the MIRA data, every spike-specific TCR was mapped to the spike region that the TCR reacted to and assigned to either a CD4 or a CD8 class. Log10-transformed breadth and depth values were compared by one-way ANOVA with Sidak's multiple comparisons tests. This immuneACCESS table, as held by TCRdb, lists in-frame sequences with V and J called but not all clones. Of the missing ones, under half trace to an unresolved V gene in checked studies; the others have no known cause. Clonal size and the V and J genes are those of that table, whereas D and trimming came from the DNA. The sample table lists 130,000 or so clones, approximately 94% of them with a count of one. Approximately 7% of the sample is taken by the ten largest.

A word on this clone: The clone's antigen remains unknown. Per-base quality was not reported, and no clone a single base away is much larger than it.

Sequenced here: peripheral blood, sampled on day 0 of AZD1222 vaccination. The clonotype was recovered from an adult in good health. The sequence is built from TRBV29-1 and TRBJ1-2, with no reliable assignment of the D segment. The DNA sequence is given as TGCAGCGTTGAAGATCCGCGATCCAGTTATGGCTACACCTTC. Translation gives CSVEDPRSSYGYTF.